This T cell receptor beta chain was sequenced during a study of blood T cell repertoires in COVID-19. The overall study: Acute-phase and convalescent COVID-19 samples originated in the United States, Italy and Spain.

The CDR3 is 14 residues long. Trimming removed 2 bases from V and 3 bases from J, with 10 bases in between. In germline, CDR1 is MNHEY, CDR2 SVGAGI. Ages ranged from about 18 to 89 years, with residence in 20 to 30 US areas. For recovered donors of Cohort 3, there were two negative PCRs, clearance, or symptom resolution. TCRdb's table, derived via immunoSEQ multiplex PCR, lists solely in-frame clones and lacks some. The sample includes approximately 270,000 clones, approximately 85% of them seen just once. Input material: PBMCs or T cells enriched from blood (not recorded which). The V and J genes are TRBV6-5 and TRBJ1-1; D ambiguous. This TCR was sampled from a young woman who had recovered from COVID-19. The DNA of the CDR3 is TGTGCCAGCAGTTACGGGAGGCGGGACACTGAAGCTTTCTTT. Its protein product is CASSYGRRDTEAFF.